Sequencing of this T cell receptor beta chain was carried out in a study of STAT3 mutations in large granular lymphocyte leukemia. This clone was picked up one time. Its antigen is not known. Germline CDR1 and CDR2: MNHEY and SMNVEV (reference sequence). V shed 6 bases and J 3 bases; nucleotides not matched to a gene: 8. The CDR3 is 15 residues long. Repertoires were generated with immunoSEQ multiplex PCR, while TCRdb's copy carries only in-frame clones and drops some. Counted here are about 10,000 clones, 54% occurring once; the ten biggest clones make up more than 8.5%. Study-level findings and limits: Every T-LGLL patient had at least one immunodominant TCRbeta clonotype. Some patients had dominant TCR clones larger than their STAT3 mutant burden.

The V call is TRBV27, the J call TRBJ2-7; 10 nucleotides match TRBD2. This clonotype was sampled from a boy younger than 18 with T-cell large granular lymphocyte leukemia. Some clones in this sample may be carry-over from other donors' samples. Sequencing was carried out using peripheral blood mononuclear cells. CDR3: CASRLWTSGDYEQYF. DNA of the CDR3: TGTGCCAGCAGGCTTTGGACTAGCGGTGACTACGAGCAGTACTTC.